This is a list of T cell receptor beta chains from one sample in a study of CD8+ T cells in alopecia areata. Clones were sequenced by immunoSEQ multiplex PCR, and TCRdb holds only the in-frame ones, with some missing. The data contain under 150,000 clones, 50% to 55% of them seen just once; the ten biggest clones take up approximately 0.5%. Here the sequenced sample was CD4+ T cells sorted from blood, taken at week 4, from a patient treated with tofacitinib. The receptors derive from a human donor with alopecia areata. CDR3s include the opening cysteine and the closing phenylalanine or tryptophan. D genes are given only for firm matches. The size entry is marked missing in some rows and otherwise reads once, few, many or a size class.

d_call | cdr3_length | j_call | clone_size | v_call | cdr3_aa | cdr3_nt
TRBD2 | 13 | TRBJ2-7 | once | TRBV30 | CAWIGGETYEQYF | TGTGCCTGGATCGGGGGGGAGACCTACGAGCAGTACTTC
- | 15 | TRBJ1-1 | - | TRBV7-9 | CASSPLQSTNTEAFF | TGTGCCAGCAGCCCGCTCCAGAGTACCAACACTGAAGCTTTCTTT
- | 15 | TRBJ1-2 | - | TRBV30 | CAWSDLEDGGYGYTF | TGTGCCTGGAGCGACCTTGAGGACGGAGGCTATGGCTACACCTTC
TRBD1 | 14 | TRBJ1-1 | - | TRBV5-1 | CASSPDRGGEKAFF | TGCGCCAGCAGCCCTGACAGGGGTGGGGAAAAAGCTTTCTTT
TRBD1 | 12 | TRBJ2-7 | few | TRBV6-6 | CASSRQGEEQYF | TGTGCCAGCAGTAGACAGGGGGAAGAGCAGTACTTC
- | 16 | TRBJ1-1 | few | TRBV7-2 | CASSLNRVRMNTEAFF | TGTGCCAGCAGCTTAAACAGGGTTCGCATGAACACTGAAGCTTTCTTT
- | 15 | TRBJ1-4 | few | TRBV7-8 | CASSLVPTTNEKLFF | TGTGCCAGCAGCTTAGTCCCTACAACTAATGAAAAACTGTTTTTT
- | 15 | TRBJ2-2 | few | TRBV5-4 | CASSLGQSNTGELFF | TGTGCCAGCAGCTTGGGACAGTCTAACACCGGGGAGCTGTTTTTT
- | 10 | TRBJ1-2 | few | TRBV6-4 | CASRAYGYTF | TGTGCCAGCAGGGCCTATGGCTACACCTTC
- | 15 | TRBJ1-1 | - | TRBV7-6 | CASSLEYGRKFEAFF | TGTGCCAGCAGCTTAGAATACGGACGGAAGTTTGAAGCTTTCTTT
- | 14 | TRBJ2-4 | - | TRBV5-1 | CASSAELAKNIQYF | TGCGCCAGCAGCGCCGAATTAGCCAAAAACATTCAGTACTTC
- | 16 | TRBJ1-1 | - | TRBV11-3 | CASSLDGRGGNTEAFF | TGTGCCAGCAGCTTAGATGGGCGAGGCGGGAACACTGAAGCTTTCTTT
TRBD2 | 17 | TRBJ2-5 | few | TRBV4-2 | CASSQGLAGGAAETQYF | TGTGCCAGCAGCCAAGGGCTAGCGGGAGGGGCGGCAGAGACCCAGTACTTC
- | 13 | TRBJ2-7 | few | TRBV18 | CASSSESSYEQYF | TGTGCCAGCTCGTCTGAGAGCTCCTACGAGCAGTACTTC
- | 13 | TRBJ1-3 | - | TRBV5-1 | CASSESSGNTIYF | TGCGCCAGCAGTGAATCTTCTGGAAACACCATATATTTT
- | 12 | TRBJ1-5 | - | TRBV30 | CAWSVRGQPQHF | TGTGCCTGGAGTGTACGGGGTCAGCCCCAGCATTTT
TRBD1 | 14 | TRBJ2-2 | few | TRBV7-9 | CASSWGTGTGELFF | TGTGCCAGCAGCTGGGGGACAGGGACCGGGGAGCTGTTTTTT
- | 14 | TRBJ1-1 | - | TRBV2 | CASKERIMNTEAFF | TGTGCCAGCAAGGAGCGAATTATGAACACTGAAGCTTTCTTT
- | 12 | TRBJ1-1 | few | TRBV28 | CASSLGRAEAFF | TGTGCCAGCAGTCTGGGGAGGGCGGAAGCTTTCTTT
- | 13 | TRBJ1-2 | - | TRBV30 | CAWSVRSIYGYTF | TGTGCCTGGAGTGTACGCAGCATCTATGGCTACACCTTC
- | 14 | TRBJ1-2 | few | TRBV23-1 | CGRERQALNYGYTF | TGCGGGCGAGAACGACAGGCTTTGAACTATGGCTACACCTTC
TRBD1 | 19 | TRBJ1-2 | - | TRBV19 | CASRNEEGAGGNVNYGYTF | TGTGCCAGCCGAAACGAAGAAGGGGCAGGGGGTAACGTTAACTATGGCTACACCTTC
TRBD2 | 16 | TRBJ2-3 | - | TRBV5-4 | CASSLWLAGITDTQYF | TGTGCCAGCAGCTTGTGGCTAGCGGGAATTACAGATACGCAGTATTTT
- | 17 | TRBJ2-6 | - | TRBV7-2 | CASSYQWVSGGANVLTF | TGTGCCAGCAGCTATCAGTGGGTTTCGGGCGGGGCCAACGTCCTGACTTTC
- | 12 | TRBJ2-7 | - | TRBV29-1 | CSVEEQGYEQYF | TGCAGCGTTGAAGAACAGGGCTACGAGCAGTACTTC
TRBD1 | 12 | TRBJ2-7 | - | TRBV6-6 | CASSRQGREQYF | TGTGCCAGCAGTAGACAGGGACGGGAGCAGTACTTC
- | 13 | TRBJ1-2 | once | TRBV30 | CASAGGGTRGYTF | TGTGCCTCGGCCGGGGGCGGGACGAGGGGCTACACCTTC
- | 13 | TRBJ1-1 | few | TRBV6-1 | CASSVRRGAEAFF | TGTGCCAGCAGTGTTCGTCGGGGCGCTGAAGCTTTCTTT
TRBD1 | 15 | TRBJ1-5 | - | TRBV12-5 | CASGLETGGGQPQHF | TGTGCTAGTGGTTTAGAGACAGGGGGCGGGCAGCCCCAGCATTTT
TRBD2 | 15 | TRBJ2-5 | - | TRBV7-9 | CASSPGTSVQETQYF | TGTGCCAGCAGCCCCGGGACTAGCGTTCAAGAGACCCAGTACTTC
- | 15 | TRBJ1-2 | - | TRBV6-5 | CASSYGPFVYDGYTF | TGTGCCAGCAGTTACGGGCCGTTTGTGTACGATGGCTACACCTTC
TRBD1 | 19 | TRBJ2-6 | - | TRBV30 | CAWSVFGTGESSGANVLTF | TGTGCCTGGAGTGTCTTCGGGACAGGGGAGAGCTCTGGGGCCAACGTCCTGACTTTC
- | 16 | TRBJ2-6 | - | TRBV9 | CASSVEARRRANVLTF | TGTGCCAGCAGCGTAGAGGCAAGACGAAGGGCCAACGTCCTGACTTTC